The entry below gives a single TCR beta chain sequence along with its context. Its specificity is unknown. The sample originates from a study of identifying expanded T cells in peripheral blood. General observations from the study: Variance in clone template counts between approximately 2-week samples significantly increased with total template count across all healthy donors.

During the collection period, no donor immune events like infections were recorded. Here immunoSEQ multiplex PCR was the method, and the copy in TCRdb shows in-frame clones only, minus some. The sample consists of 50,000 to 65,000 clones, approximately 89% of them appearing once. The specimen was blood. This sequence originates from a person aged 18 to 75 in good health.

The CDR3 protein is CASSPGQGARPEAFF. The CDR3 nucleotides read TGTGCCAGCAGCCCGGGACAGGGGGCTCGCCCTGAAGCTTTCTTT. This rearrangement joins TRBV7-9 to TRBJ1-1; 12 bases fit TRBD1. The V gene end was trimmed by 5 bases and the J gene end by 6 bases; junction bases not matched to a gene: 7. The CDR3 has 15 amino acids. Germline CDR1 is SEHNR and CDR2 is FQNEAQ (reference sequence).